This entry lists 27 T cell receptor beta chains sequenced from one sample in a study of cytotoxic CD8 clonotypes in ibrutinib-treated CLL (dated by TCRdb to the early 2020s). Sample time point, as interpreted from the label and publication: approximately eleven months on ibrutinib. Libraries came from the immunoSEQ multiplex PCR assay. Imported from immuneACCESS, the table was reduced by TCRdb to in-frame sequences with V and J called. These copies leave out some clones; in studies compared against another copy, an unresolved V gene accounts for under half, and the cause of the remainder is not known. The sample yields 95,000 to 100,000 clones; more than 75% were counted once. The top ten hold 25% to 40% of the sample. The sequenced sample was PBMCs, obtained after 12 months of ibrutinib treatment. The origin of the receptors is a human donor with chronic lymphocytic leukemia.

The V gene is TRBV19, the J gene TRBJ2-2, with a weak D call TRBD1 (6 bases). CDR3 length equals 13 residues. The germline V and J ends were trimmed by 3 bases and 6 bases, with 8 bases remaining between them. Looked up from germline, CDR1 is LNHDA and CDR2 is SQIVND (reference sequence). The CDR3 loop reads CASSIAGAGELFF. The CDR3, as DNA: TGTGCCAGTAGTATCGCAGGGGCCGGGGAGCTGTTTTTT.

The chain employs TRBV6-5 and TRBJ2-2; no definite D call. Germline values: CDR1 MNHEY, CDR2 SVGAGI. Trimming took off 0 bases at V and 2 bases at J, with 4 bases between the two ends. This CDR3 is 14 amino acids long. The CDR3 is CASSYSGNTGELFF. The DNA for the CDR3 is TGTGCCAGCAGTTACTCTGGCAACACCGGGGAGCTGTTTTTT.

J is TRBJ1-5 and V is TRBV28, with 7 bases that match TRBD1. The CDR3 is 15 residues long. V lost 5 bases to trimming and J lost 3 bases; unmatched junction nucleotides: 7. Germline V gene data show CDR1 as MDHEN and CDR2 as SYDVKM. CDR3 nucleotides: TGTGCCAGCAGTACAGGGGTTGGGATCAATCAGCCCCAGCATTTT. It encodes CASSTGVGINQPQHF. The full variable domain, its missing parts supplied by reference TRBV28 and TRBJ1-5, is DVKVTQSSRYLVKRTGEKVFLECVQDMDHENMFWYRQDPGLGLRLIYFSYDVKMKEKGDIPEGYSVSREKKERFSLILESASTNQTSMYLCASSTGVGINQPQHFGDGTRLSIL.

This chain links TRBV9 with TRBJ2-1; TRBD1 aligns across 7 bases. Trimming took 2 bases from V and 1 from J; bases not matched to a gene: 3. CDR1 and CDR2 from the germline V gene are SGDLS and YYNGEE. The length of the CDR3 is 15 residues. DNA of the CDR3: TGTGCCAGCAGCGTCAGACAGGGATCCTACAATGAGCAGTTCTTC. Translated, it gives CASSVRQGSYNEQFF.

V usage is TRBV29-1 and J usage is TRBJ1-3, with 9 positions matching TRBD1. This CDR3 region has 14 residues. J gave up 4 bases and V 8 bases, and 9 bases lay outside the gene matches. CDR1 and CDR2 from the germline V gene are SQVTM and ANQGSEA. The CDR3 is CSISRGQGGNTIYF. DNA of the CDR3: TGCAGCATCTCGCGGGGACAGGGCGGAAACACCATATATTTT.

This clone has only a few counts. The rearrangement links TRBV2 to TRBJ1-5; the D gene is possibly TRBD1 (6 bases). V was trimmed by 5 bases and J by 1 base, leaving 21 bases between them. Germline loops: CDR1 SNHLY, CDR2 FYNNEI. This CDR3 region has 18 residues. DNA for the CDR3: TGTGCCAGCAGTCTAAGACAGGATACATTGGGGAGCAATCAGCCCCAGCATTTT. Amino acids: CASSLRQDTLGSNQPQHF.

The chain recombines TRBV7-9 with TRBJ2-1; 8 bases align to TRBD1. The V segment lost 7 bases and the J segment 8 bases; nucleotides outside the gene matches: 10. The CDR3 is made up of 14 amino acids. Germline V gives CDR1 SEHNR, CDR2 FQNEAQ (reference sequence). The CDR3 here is CASTMIDRGDEQFF. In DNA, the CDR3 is TGTGCCAGCACCATGATCGACAGGGGAGATGAGCAGTTCTTC. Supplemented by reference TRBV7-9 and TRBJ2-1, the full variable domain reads DTGVSQNPRHKITKRGQNVTFRCDPISEHNRLYWYRQTLGQGPEFLTYFQNEAQLEKSRLLSDRFSAERPKGSFSTLEIQRTEQGDSAMYLCASTMIDRGDEQFFGPGTRLTVL.

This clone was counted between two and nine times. CDR3 bases: TGTGCCTGGAGAGGACCCCTTTGGGACACCGGGGAGCTGTTTTTT. It yields the protein CAWRGPLWDTGELFF. The chain links TRBV30 to TRBJ2-2, with D uncertain. Looked up from germline, CDR1 is GTSNPN and CDR2 is SVGIG (reference sequence). This CDR3 contains 15 residues. Deletions cut 3 bases from V and 3 bases from J, with 14 bases between. The full variable domain, its missing parts supplied by reference TRBV30 and TRBJ2-2, is SQTIHQWPATLVQPVGSPLSLECTVEGTSNPNLYWYRQAAGRGLQLLFYSVGIGQISSEVPQNLSASRPQDRQFILSSKKLLLSDSGFYLCAWRGPLWDTGELFFGEGSRLTVL.

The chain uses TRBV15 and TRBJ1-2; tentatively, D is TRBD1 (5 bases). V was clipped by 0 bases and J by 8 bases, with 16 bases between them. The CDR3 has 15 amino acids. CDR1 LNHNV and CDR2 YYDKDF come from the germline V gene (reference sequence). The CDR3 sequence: CATSRDSGAGRGYTF. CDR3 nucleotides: TGTGCCACCAGCAGAGATAGTGGGGCAGGCCGGGGCTACACCTTC.

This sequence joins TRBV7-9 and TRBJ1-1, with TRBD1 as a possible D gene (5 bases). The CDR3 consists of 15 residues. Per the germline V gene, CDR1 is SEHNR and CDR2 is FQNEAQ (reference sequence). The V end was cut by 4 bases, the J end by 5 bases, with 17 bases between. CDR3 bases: TGTGCCAGCAGCTCCCCCAGTGGGGGTGCGACTGAAGCTTTCTTT. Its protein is CASSSPSGGATEAFF.

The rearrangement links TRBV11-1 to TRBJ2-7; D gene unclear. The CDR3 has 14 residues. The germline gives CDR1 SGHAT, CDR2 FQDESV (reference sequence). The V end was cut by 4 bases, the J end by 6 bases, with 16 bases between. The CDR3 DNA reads TGTGCCAGCAGCTCGGGCCTCACCCTCTCCGAGCAGTACTTC. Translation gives CASSSGLTLSEQYF.

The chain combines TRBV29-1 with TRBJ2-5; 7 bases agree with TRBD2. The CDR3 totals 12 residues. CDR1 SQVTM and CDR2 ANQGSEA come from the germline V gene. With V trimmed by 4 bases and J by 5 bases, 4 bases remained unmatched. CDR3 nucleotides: TGCAGCGTTGGGGGTAGCGGGGAGACCCAGTACTTC. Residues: CSVGGSGETQYF.

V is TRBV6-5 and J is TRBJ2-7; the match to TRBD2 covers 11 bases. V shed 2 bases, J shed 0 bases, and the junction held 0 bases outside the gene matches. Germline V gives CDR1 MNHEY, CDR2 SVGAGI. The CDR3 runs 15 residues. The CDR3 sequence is CASSYLAGGSYEQYF. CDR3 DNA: TGTGCCAGCAGTTACCTAGCGGGGGGCTCCTACGAGCAGTACTTC.

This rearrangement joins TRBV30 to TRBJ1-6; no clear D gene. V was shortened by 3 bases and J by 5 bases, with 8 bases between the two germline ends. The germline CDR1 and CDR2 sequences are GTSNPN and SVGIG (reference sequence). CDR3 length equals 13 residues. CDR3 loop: CAWRGNNNSPLHF. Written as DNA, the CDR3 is TGTGCCTGGAGAGGGAATAATAATTCACCCCTCCACTTT.

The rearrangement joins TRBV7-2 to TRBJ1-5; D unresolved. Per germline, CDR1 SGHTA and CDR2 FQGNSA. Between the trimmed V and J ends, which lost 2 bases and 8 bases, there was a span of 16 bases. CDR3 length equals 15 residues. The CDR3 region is CASSLQVGGGEPQHF. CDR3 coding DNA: TGTGCCAGCAGCTTACAGGTGGGCGGCGGGGAGCCCCAGCATTTT.

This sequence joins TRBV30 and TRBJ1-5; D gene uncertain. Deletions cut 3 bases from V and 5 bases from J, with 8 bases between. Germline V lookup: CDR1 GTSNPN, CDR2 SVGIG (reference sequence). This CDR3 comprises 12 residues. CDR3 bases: TGTGCCTGGAGGGTGGAAGATCAGCCCCAGCATTTT. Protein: CAWRVEDQPQHF.

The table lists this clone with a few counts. The CDR3 DNA is TGTGCTAGTGCCCAAGGGACAGGGAAAACTAATGAAAAACTGTTTTTT. It yields the protein CASAQGTGKTNEKLFF. This rearrangement joins TRBV12-5 to TRBJ1-4; TRBD1 matches 9 bases. This CDR3 region has 16 residues. V was pared by 7 bases and J by 1 base, with 7 bases of the junction left unmatched. Germline V gene sequence: CDR1 LGHNT, CDR2 FRNRAP.

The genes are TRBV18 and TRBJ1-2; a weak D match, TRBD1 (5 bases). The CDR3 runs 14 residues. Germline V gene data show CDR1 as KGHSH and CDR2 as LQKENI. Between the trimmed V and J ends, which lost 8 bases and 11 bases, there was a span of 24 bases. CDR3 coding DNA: TGTGCCAGCGCATACTACCGGGACGACCTGATTTACACCTTC. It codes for CASAYYRDDLIYTF.

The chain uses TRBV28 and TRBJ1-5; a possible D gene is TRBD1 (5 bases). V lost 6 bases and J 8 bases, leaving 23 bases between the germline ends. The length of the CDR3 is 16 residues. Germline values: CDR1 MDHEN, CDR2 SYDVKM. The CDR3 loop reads CASSSIKVRGSKPQHF. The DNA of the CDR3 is TGTGCCAGCAGCTCGATCAAGGTGAGGGGATCGAAGCCCCAGCATTTT. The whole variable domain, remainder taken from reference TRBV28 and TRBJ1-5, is DVKVTQSSRYLVKRTGEKVFLECVQDMDHENMFWYRQDPGLGLRLIYFSYDVKMKEKGDIPEGYSVSREKKERFSLILESASTNQTSMYLCASSSIKVRGSKPQHFGDGTRLSIL.

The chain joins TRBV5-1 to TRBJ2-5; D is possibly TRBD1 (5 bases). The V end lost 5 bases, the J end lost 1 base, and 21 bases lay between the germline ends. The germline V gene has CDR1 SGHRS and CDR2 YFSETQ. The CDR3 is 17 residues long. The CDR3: CASRGDGAYPVQETQYF. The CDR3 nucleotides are TGCGCCAGCAGAGGGGATGGGGCCTACCCCGTCCAAGAGACCCAGTACTTC.

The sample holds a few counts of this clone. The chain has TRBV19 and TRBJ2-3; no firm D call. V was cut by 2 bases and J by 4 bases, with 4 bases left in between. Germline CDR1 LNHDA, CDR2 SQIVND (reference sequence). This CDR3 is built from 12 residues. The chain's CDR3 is CASSISSDTQYF. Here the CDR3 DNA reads TGTGCCAGTAGTATAAGCTCAGATACGCAGTATTTT.

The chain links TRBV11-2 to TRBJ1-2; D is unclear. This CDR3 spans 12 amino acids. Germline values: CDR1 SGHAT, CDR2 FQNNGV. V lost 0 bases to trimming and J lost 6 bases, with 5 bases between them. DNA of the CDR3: TGTGCCAGCAGCTTAGATCAGGATGGCTACACCTTC. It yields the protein CASSLDQDGYTF.

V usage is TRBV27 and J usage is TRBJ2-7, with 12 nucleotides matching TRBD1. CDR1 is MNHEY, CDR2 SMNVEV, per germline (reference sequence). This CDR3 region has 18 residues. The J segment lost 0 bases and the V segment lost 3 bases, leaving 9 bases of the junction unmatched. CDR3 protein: CASSLKGQGALSSYEQYF. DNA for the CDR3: TGTGCCAGCAGTTTGAAGGGACAGGGGGCTTTAAGCTCCTACGAGCAGTACTTC.

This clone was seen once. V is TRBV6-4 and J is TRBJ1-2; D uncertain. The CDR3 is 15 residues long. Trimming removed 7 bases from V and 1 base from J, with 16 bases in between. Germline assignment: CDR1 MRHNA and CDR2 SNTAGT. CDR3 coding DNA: TGTGCCAGCACCCGGCCTCGGGCTCTTAACTATGGCTACACCTTC. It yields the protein CASTRPRALNYGYTF.

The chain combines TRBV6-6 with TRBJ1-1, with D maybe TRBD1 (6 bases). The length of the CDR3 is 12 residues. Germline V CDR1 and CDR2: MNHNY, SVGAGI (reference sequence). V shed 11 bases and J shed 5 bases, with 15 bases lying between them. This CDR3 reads CAGGQVPTEAFF. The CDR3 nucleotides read TGTGCCGGGGGCCAAGTCCCAACTGAAGCTTTCTTT.

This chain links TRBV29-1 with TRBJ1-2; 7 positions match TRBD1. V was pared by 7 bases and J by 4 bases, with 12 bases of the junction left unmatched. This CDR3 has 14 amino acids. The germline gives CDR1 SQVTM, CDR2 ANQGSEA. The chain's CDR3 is CSGGGGGVGYGYTF. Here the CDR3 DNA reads TGCAGCGGCGGGGGAGGGGGCGTAGGCTATGGCTACACCTTC.

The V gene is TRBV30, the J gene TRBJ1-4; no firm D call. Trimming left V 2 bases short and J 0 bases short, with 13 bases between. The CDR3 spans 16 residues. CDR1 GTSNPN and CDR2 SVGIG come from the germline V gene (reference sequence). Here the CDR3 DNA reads TGTGCCTGGAGTAGGGCTTACGGTGCAACTAATGAAAAACTGTTTTTT. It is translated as CAWSRAYGATNEKLFF.